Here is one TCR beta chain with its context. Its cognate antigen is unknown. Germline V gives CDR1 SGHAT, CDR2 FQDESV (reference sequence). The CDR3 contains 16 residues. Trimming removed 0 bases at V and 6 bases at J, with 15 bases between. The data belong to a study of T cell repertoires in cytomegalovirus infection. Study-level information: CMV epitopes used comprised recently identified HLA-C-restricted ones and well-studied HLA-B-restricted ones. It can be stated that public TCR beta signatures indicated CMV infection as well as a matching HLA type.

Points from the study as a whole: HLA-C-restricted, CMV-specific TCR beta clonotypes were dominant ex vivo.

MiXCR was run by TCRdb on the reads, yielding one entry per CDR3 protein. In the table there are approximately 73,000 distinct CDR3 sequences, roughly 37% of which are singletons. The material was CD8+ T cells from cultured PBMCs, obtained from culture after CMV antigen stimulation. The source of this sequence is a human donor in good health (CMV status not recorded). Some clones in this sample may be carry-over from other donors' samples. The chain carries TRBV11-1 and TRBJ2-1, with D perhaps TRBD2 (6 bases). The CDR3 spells CASSLAAGSAGNEQFF. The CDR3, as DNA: TGTGCCAGCAGCTTAGCTGCGGGATCAGCGGGCAATGAGCAGTTCTTC.